A selection of T cell receptor beta chains follows, all from one sample in a study of blood T cell repertoires in COVID-19. The data were produced by immunoSEQ multiplex PCR, yet TCRdb's version contains in-frame clones alone and is incomplete. The table records about 170,000 clones, approximately 85% of them present only once. Sequenced input: peripheral blood. Source of these receptors: a man in his 60s who had recovered from COVID-19. The CDR3 runs from the conserved cysteine through the conserved F or W. Fields, in order: CDR3 protein, CDR3 DNA, J gene, V gene, clone size, D gene. A D gene is named only where the DNA matches it firmly. Clone size is stated in some rows and not others, as once, few, many or a class when expanded.

CASSLTSGNEQFF | TGTGCCAGCAGCTTGACTAGCGGCAATGAGCAGTTCTTC | TRBJ2-1 | TRBV11-3 | NA | TRBD2
CASSLASSGGGNEQFF | TGTGCCAGCAGCTTGGCGTCTAGCGGGGGGGGAAATGAGCAGTTCTTC | TRBJ2-1 | TRBV5-5 | NA | TRBD2
CASSQVGSTDTQYF | TGTGCCAGCAGCCAAGTGGGCAGCACAGATACGCAGTATTTT | TRBJ2-3 | TRBV3-1/TRBV3-2 | NA | NA
CASSETLGQGSGYTF | TGTGCCAGCTCGGAAACACTGGGACAGGGAAGTGGCTACACCTTC | TRBJ1-2 | TRBV18 | NA | TRBD1
CASSRDSNYGYTF | TGTGCCAGCAGTAGGGACAGTAACTATGGCTACACCTTC | TRBJ1-2 | TRBV6-5 | NA | TRBD1
CAISESRGGQGESYTF | TGTGCCATCAGTGAGTCGAGGGGGGGACAGGGTGAGAGCTACACCTTC | TRBJ1-2 | TRBV10-3 | NA | TRBD1
CASSIAARDQPQHF | TGTGCCAGTAGTATAGCCGCCCGGGATCAGCCCCAGCATTTT | TRBJ1-5 | TRBV19 | NA | NA
CASSSGTGADTEAFF | TGTGCCAGCAGCTCCGGGACAGGGGCGGACACTGAAGCTTTCTTT | TRBJ1-1 | TRBV6-5 | NA | TRBD1
CASRYRGNNYGYTF | TGTGCCAGTCGGTACAGGGGGAATAACTATGGCTACACCTTC | TRBJ1-2 | TRBV19 | once | TRBD1
CASSEEDSLGSYNEQFF | TGTGCCAGCAGTGAAGAGGACAGCCTAGGATCCTACAATGAGCAGTTCTTC | TRBJ2-1 | TRBV6-1 | NA | NA
CASAGGAGTGELFF | TGTGCCAGCGCCGGGGGGGCGGGCACCGGGGAGCTGTTTTTT | TRBJ2-2 | TRBV5-4 | NA | TRBD2
CASSIRDREVQPQHF | TGTGCCAGTAGTATCCGGGACAGGGAGGTTCAGCCCCAGCATTTT | TRBJ1-5 | TRBV19 | NA | TRBD1
CASSAASGGAADTQYF | TGTGCCAGCAGTGCCGCTAGCGGGGGGGCGGCAGATACGCAGTATTTT | TRBJ2-3 | TRBV6-4 | few | TRBD2
CASSAGASTDTQYF | TGTGCCAGCAGCGCGGGGGCTAGCACAGATACGCAGTATTTT | TRBJ2-3 | TRBV11-3 | NA | NA
CASSLDFRQGYGYTF | TGTGCCAGCAGCTTAGATTTTCGGCAGGGATATGGCTACACCTTC | TRBJ1-2 | TRBV11-2 | NA | NA
CASSSAGYTEAFF | TGTGCCAGCAGCTCGGCAGGTTACACTGAAGCTTTCTTT | TRBJ1-1 | TRBV7-3 | NA | NA
CASSLFVAGAVDEQFF | TGTGCCAGCAGTCTCTTCGTGGCGGGGGCTGTCGATGAGCAGTTCTTC | TRBJ2-1 | TRBV27 | few | NA
CATSPTGTTEAFF | TGTGCCACCAGTCCAACAGGGACCACTGAAGCTTTCTTT | TRBJ1-1 | TRBV15 | NA | NA
CSASRRVYGYTF | TGCAGTGCTAGTCGCAGGGTCTATGGCTACACCTTC | TRBJ1-2 | TRBV20-1 | NA | NA
CASSHDRRYNSPLHF | TGTGCCAGCAGTCACGACAGACGCTATAATTCACCCCTCCACTTT | TRBJ1-6 | TRBV6-5 | NA | NA
CASKERGDQTYEQYF | TGCGCCAGTAAAGAACGGGGGGACCAGACCTACGAGCAGTACTTC | TRBJ2-7 | TRBV5-1 | once | TRBD2
CASSSLTGSRFEQYF | TGTGCCAGCAGCTCCCTCACAGGTTCCAGGTTCGAGCAGTACTTC | TRBJ2-7 | TRBV11-2 | NA | NA
CASSRDRGRSEQYF | TGTGCCAGCAGCCGGGACAGGGGGCGCTCCGAGCAGTACTTC | TRBJ2-7 | TRBV7-2 | NA | TRBD1
CASSWDRENTQYF | TGTGCCAGCAGCTGGGACAGGGAGAATACGCAGTATTTT | TRBJ2-3 | TRBV7-2 | NA | TRBD1
CASSSPGQGRNEQFF | TGTGCCAGCAGTTCTCCGGGACAGGGGCGGAATGAGCAGTTCTTC | TRBJ2-1 | TRBV7-9 | NA | TRBD1
CASSAFSGGGQETQYF | TGTGCCAGCAGTGCGTTCAGCGGGGGGGGCCAAGAGACCCAGTACTTC | TRBJ2-5 | TRBV25-1 | NA | TRBD2
CASSKPGTTVFSYNEQFF | TGTGCCAGCAGTAAACCTGGGACTACCGTTTTCTCCTACAATGAGCAGTTCTTC | TRBJ2-1 | TRBV6-2/TRBV6-3 | NA | TRBD2
CASSIDGKRPQHF | TGTGCCAGTAGTATAGATGGCAAAAGACCCCAGCATTTT | TRBJ1-5 | TRBV19 | NA | NA
CASSSFPGQQGETQYF | TGTGCCAGCAGCTCCTTTCCGGGACAGCAGGGAGAGACCCAGTACTTC | TRBJ2-5 | TRBV7-2 | NA | TRBD1
CASSYLGQGVNTEAFF | TGTGCCAGCAGTTACTTAGGACAGGGGGTGAACACTGAAGCTTTCTTT | TRBJ1-1 | TRBV6-5 | NA | TRBD1
CASSQEVRDTEAFF | TGTGCCAGCAGCCAAGAGGTCCGGGACACTGAAGCTTTCTTT | TRBJ1-1 | TRBV3-1/TRBV3-2 | NA | NA
CATRLAPNTGELFF | TGTGCCACCCGACTAGCGCCCAACACCGGGGAGCTGTTTTTT | TRBJ2-2 | TRBV19 | NA | TRBD2
CASSLDYYEQYF | TGCGCCAGCAGCTTGGACTACTACGAGCAGTACTTC | TRBJ2-7 | TRBV5-1 | NA | NA
CASRIDFSRESGANVLTF | TGTGCCAGTAGGATAGACTTTTCCAGGGAAAGTGGGGCCAACGTCCTGACTTTC | TRBJ2-6 | TRBV19 | once | NA
CASSLVSSGANVLTF | TGTGCCAGCAGCTTAGTTAGCTCTGGGGCCAACGTCCTGACTTTC | TRBJ2-6 | TRBV7-9 | once | NA
CATGPGQRETQYF | TGTGCCACCGGCCCCGGGCAGCGGGAGACCCAGTACTTC | TRBJ2-5 | TRBV24-1 | NA | NA
CASSLGAHEQYF | TGTGCCAGCAGCCTTGGAGCCCACGAGCAGTACTTC | TRBJ2-7 | TRBV3-1/TRBV3-2 | NA | NA
CASKGDRDSYEQYF | TGTGCCAGCAAGGGGGACAGGGACTCCTACGAGCAGTACTTC | TRBJ2-7 | TRBV2 | NA | TRBD1
CATRGSYEQYF | TGTGCTACCAGGGGGAGCTACGAGCAGTACTTC | TRBJ2-7 | TRBV12-5 | NA | TRBD1
CASSLESHEQYF | TGTGCCAGCAGCTTAGAGAGCCACGAGCAGTACTTC | TRBJ2-7 | TRBV11-3 | once | NA
CSVEDPTGLETQYF | TGCAGCGTTGAAGATCCTACGGGGTTGGAGACCCAGTACTTC | TRBJ2-5 | TRBV29-1 | NA | NA
CASSLRVLAGEGNEQFF | TGCGCCAGCAGCTTGAGAGTACTAGCGGGGGAGGGCAATGAGCAGTTCTTC | TRBJ2-1 | TRBV5-1 | NA | TRBD2
CSALGGNEQYF | TGCAGTGCTCTCGGGGGGAACGAGCAGTACTTC | TRBJ2-7 | TRBV20-1 | NA | TRBD2
CASSYVGGPGGYEQYF | TGTGCCAGCAGCTATGTGGGGGGCCCAGGGGGCTACGAGCAGTACTTC | TRBJ2-7 | TRBV11-2 | NA | NA
CASSLGQFQETQYF | TGTGCCAGCAGCCTGGGACAGTTCCAAGAGACCCAGTACTTC | TRBJ2-5 | TRBV11-2 | NA | TRBD1